The TCR beta chain under discussion was sequenced for a study of blood T cell repertoires in COVID-19. Study at large: Acute and convalescent COVID-19 specimens originated in the United States, Italy and Spain.

In the source study's methods: Reference gene primer amplification yielded estimated nucleated cell counts. Produced via immunoSEQ multiplex PCR; TCRdb's table is partial and in-frame only. D and trimming were read from the DNA, whereas the V and J calls and clone size are those reported in that table. Counted here are 100,000 to 120,000 clones, 70% to 90% occurring once; the ten biggest clones make up more than 4%. This clone is a singleton in its sample. The ends were cut back, 5 bases at V and 5 bases at J, with 4 bases in the middle. Per the germline V gene, CDR1 is LGHNT and CDR2 is FRNRAP. The CDR3 sequence is 12 residues long.

Sequencing was done on a sample of peripheral blood. The chain joins TRBV12-5 to TRBJ1-6, with no clear D. The TCR comes from a human donor in a cohort sampled during active COVID-19. DNA for the CDR3: TGTGCTAGTGGTACAGATAATTCACCCCTCCACTTT. It translates to CASGTDNSPLHF.